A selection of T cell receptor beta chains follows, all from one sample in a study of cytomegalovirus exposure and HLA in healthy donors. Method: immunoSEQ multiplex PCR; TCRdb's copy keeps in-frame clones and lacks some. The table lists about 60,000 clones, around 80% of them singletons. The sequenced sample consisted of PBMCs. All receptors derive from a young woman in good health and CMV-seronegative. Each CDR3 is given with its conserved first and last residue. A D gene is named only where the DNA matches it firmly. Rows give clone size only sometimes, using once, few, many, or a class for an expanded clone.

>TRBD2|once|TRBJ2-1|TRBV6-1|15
CASSEPGGPFNEQFF
TGTGCCAGCAGTGAACCGGGGGGGCCTTTTAATGAGCAGTTCTTC
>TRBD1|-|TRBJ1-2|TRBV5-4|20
CASSLDLGQGTRLANYGYTF
TGTGCCAGCAGCTTGGACCTAGGACAGGGGACCCGCCTAGCTAACTATGGCTACACCTTC
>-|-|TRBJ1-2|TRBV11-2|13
CASSRDIERGYTF
TGTGCCAGCAGCCGGGACATCGAGCGAGGCTACACCTTC
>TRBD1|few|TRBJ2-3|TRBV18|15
CASSARQGRTDTQYF
TGTGCCAGCTCAGCGAGACAGGGTCGTACAGATACGCAGTATTTT
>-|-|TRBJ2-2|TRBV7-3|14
CASRPDTFTGELFF
TGTGCCAGCAGGCCCGACACCTTCACCGGGGAGCTGTTTTTT
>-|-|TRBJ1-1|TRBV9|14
CASSEDNGSIEAFF
TGTGCCAGCAGCGAGGACAACGGATCCATTGAAGCTTTCTTT
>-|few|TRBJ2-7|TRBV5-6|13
CASTRQDSYEQYF
TGTGCCAGCACGCGACAGGACTCCTACGAGCAGTACTTC
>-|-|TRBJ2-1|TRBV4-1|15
CASSQEDYAYNEQFF
TGCGCCAGCAGCCAAGAGGACTACGCTTACAATGAGCAGTTCTTC
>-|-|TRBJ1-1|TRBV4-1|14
CASSQTQGITEAFF
TGCGCCAGCAGCCAAACACAGGGTATCACTGAAGCTTTCTTT
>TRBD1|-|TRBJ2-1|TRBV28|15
CASSFYGTGFNEQFF
TGTGCCAGCAGTTTTTACGGGACAGGGTTCAATGAGCAGTTCTTC
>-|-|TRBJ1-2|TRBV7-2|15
CASSIKGVLGYGYTF
TGTGCCAGCAGCATCAAGGGGGTATTGGGCTATGGCTACACCTTC
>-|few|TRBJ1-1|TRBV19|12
CASSIRYGEAFF
TGTGCCAGTAGTATTCGATACGGGGAAGCTTTCTTT
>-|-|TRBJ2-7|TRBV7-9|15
CASSSGQSSSYEQYF
TGTGCCAGCAGCTCCGGACAGTCGAGCTCCTACGAGCAGTACTTC
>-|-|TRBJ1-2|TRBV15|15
CATSREIQSNYGYTF
TGTGCCACCAGCAGAGAAATACAGTCTAACTATGGCTACACCTTC
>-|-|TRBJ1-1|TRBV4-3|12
CASSQGSAEAFF
TGCGCCAGCAGCCAGGGGAGTGCTGAAGCTTTCTTT
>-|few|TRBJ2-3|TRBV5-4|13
CASSRQGIDTQYF
TGTGCCAGCAGCCGGCAGGGAATAGATACGCAGTATTTT
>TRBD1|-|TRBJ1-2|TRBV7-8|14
CASSLQTGDYGYTF
TGTGCCAGCAGCTTGCAGACAGGGGACTATGGCTACACCTTC
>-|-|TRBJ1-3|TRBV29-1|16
CSVEEESSSSGNTIYF
TGCAGCGTTGAAGAGGAGTCCTCGAGCTCTGGAAACACCATATATTTT
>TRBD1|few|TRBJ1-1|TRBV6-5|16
CASSYFSRGRVAEAFF
TGTGCCAGCAGTTACTTCTCCAGGGGGCGCGTCGCTGAAGCTTTCTTT
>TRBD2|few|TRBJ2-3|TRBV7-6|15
CASSFREGGTDTQYF
TGTGCCAGCAGCTTCAGGGAGGGCGGGACAGATACGCAGTATTTT
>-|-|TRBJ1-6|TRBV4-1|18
CASSQGPLTGFYNSPLHF
TGCGCCAGCAGCCAAGGCCCTTTGACAGGATTCTATAATTCACCCCTCCACTTT
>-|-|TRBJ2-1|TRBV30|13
CAWSPSASVEQFF
TGTGCCTGGAGTCCTTCGGCTAGCGTGGAGCAGTTCTTC
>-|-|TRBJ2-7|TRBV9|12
CASSLTTNEQYF
TGTGCCAGCAGCCTAACCACTAACGAGCAGTACTTC
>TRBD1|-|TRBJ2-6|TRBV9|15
CASGSGGAGANVLTF
TGTGCCAGCGGCTCAGGGGGCGCTGGGGCCAACGTCCTGACTTTC
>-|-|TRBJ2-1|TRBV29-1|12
CSVVPPSNEQFF
TGCAGCGTTGTCCCTCCCTCCAATGAGCAGTTCTTC
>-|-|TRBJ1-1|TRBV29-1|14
CSAELSLGGTEAFF
TGCAGCGCTGAGTTGAGTCTCGGCGGCACTGAAGCTTTCTTT
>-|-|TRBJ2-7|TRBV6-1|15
CASSENRDPFYEQYF
TGTGCCAGCAGTGAAAACCGGGATCCATTCTACGAGCAGTACTTC
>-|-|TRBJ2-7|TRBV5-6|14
CASSPTGSTYEQYF
TGTGCCAGCAGCCCGACCGGGTCCACTTACGAGCAGTACTTC
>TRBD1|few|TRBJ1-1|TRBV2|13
CARRDSVNTEAFF
TGTGCCAGACGGGACAGCGTGAACACTGAAGCTTTCTTT
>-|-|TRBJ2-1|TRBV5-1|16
CASSLAGSNRGNEQFF
TGCGCCAGCAGCTTGGCCGGTAGCAACCGCGGCAATGAGCAGTTCTTC
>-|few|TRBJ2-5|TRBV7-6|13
CASSSSLQETQYF
TGTGCCAGCAGCTCAAGCCTCCAAGAGACCCAGTACTTC
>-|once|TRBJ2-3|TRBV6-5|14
CASSFSTLSEAQYF
TGTGCCAGCAGTTTCTCGACTCTCTCAGAGGCGCAGTATTTT
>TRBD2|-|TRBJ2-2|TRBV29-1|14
CSVRAGSWTGELFF
TGCAGCGTCCGAGCGGGGAGTTGGACCGGGGAGCTGTTTTTT
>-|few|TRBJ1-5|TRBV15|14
CATSSTGSKQPQHF
TGTGCCACCAGCTCTACGGGGTCTAAGCAGCCCCAGCATTTT
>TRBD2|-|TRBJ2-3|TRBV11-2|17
CASSLVFGSGGADTQYF
TGTGCCAGCAGCTTAGTTTTCGGTAGCGGGGGGGCGGATACGCAGTATTTT
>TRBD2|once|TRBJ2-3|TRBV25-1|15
CASSRTSGVTDTQYF
TGTGCCAGCAGTCGGACTAGCGGGGTCACAGATACGCAGTATTTT